A selection of T cell receptor beta chains follows, all from one sample in a study of blood T cell repertoires in COVID-19. This table comes from immunoSEQ multiplex PCR, and its TCRdb copy is limited to in-frame clones, with some not included. The data hold about 210,000 clones, with around nine tenths observed a single time. The specimen was peripheral blood. The receptors here all came from a man aged 55-75 years with acute or convalescent COVID-19. CDR3s include the opening cysteine and the closing phenylalanine or tryptophan. Fields, in order: J gene, V gene, D gene, CDR3 protein. A D gene is named only where the DNA matches it firmly.

J gene: TRBJ2-7; V gene: TRBV6-2/TRBV6-3; D gene: TRBD2; CDR3 protein: CASSYSSGGPSYEQYF
J gene: TRBJ2-1; V gene: TRBV3-1/TRBV3-2; D gene: TRBD2; CDR3 protein: CASSQKGLAGRWEQFF
J gene: TRBJ2-3; V gene: TRBV7-2; D gene: TRBD1; CDR3 protein: CASSFSGGNSTDTQYF
J gene: TRBJ1-5; V gene: TRBV7-9; D gene: -; CDR3 protein: CASSRSGQPQHF
J gene: TRBJ2-1; V gene: TRBV7-6; D gene: TRBD1; CDR3 protein: CASSSDRVGIDEQFF
J gene: TRBJ2-1; V gene: TRBV6-2/TRBV6-3; D gene: TRBD2; CDR3 protein: CASSYSGLASYEQFF
J gene: TRBJ2-3; V gene: TRBV7-8; D gene: -; CDR3 protein: CASPQDDSTDTQYF
J gene: TRBJ2-2; V gene: TRBV7-2; D gene: TRBD1; CDR3 protein: CASSFGQGSGELFF
J gene: TRBJ2-7; V gene: TRBV5-1; D gene: -; CDR3 protein: CASSLGGGATSYYEQYF
J gene: TRBJ2-7; V gene: TRBV2; D gene: TRBD1; CDR3 protein: CASSRDSYEQYF
J gene: TRBJ2-5; V gene: TRBV28; D gene: -; CDR3 protein: CASSLSQGTGRETQYF
J gene: TRBJ2-3; V gene: TRBV11-3; D gene: -; CDR3 protein: CASSPGTRTASTDTQYF
J gene: TRBJ2-7; V gene: TRBV18; D gene: TRBD1; CDR3 protein: CASSPAGTGTYEQYF
J gene: TRBJ2-3; V gene: TRBV5-5; D gene: -; CDR3 protein: CASSRGRGGGTDTQYF
J gene: TRBJ1-3; V gene: TRBV29-1; D gene: -; CDR3 protein: CSVEVGLLTGTSIYF
J gene: TRBJ2-3; V gene: TRBV11-2; D gene: -; CDR3 protein: CASSPFTDTQYF
J gene: TRBJ2-3; V gene: TRBV3-1/TRBV3-2; D gene: TRBD2; CDR3 protein: CASSQLAGGPGTQYF
J gene: TRBJ2-7; V gene: TRBV28; D gene: -; CDR3 protein: CASSFWPSVSYEQYF
J gene: TRBJ2-5; V gene: TRBV19; D gene: TRBD2; CDR3 protein: CASSPPRGGETQYF
J gene: TRBJ1-4; V gene: TRBV3-1/TRBV3-2; D gene: -; CDR3 protein: CASSQVGGKDEKLFF
J gene: TRBJ1-1; V gene: TRBV3-1/TRBV3-2; D gene: TRBD1; CDR3 protein: CASSQTTGLNTEAFF
J gene: TRBJ1-5; V gene: TRBV28; D gene: TRBD1; CDR3 protein: CASSLVGDGGGDGANQPQHF
J gene: TRBJ1-6; V gene: TRBV19; D gene: -; CDR3 protein: CASSRPPTGTYSPLHF
J gene: TRBJ2-1; V gene: TRBV28; D gene: TRBD2; CDR3 protein: CASTAPAGGPNEQFF
J gene: TRBJ2-5; V gene: TRBV3-1/TRBV3-2; D gene: -; CDR3 protein: CASSQDFWSGETQYF
J gene: TRBJ2-5; V gene: TRBV5-1; D gene: TRBD1; CDR3 protein: CASSLGTGGQETQYF
J gene: TRBJ2-1; V gene: TRBV29-1; D gene: -; CDR3 protein: CSVEVRSRVMTNEQFF
J gene: TRBJ2-2; V gene: TRBV7-2; D gene: -; CDR3 protein: CASSLAGGNTGELFF
J gene: TRBJ1-2; V gene: TRBV10-2; D gene: -; CDR3 protein: CASSESFRGDYGYTF
J gene: TRBJ2-3; V gene: TRBV5-1; D gene: -; CDR3 protein: CASSSSPLAGGTDTQYF
J gene: TRBJ1-2; V gene: TRBV5-5; D gene: TRBD1; CDR3 protein: CASSSRTGGGSNYGYTF
J gene: TRBJ1-5; V gene: TRBV2; D gene: -; CDR3 protein: CASSRVEPTGNQPQHF
J gene: TRBJ1-6; V gene: TRBV12-3/TRBV12-4; D gene: -; CDR3 protein: CASTESRSAPLHF
J gene: TRBJ1-1; V gene: TRBV10-1; D gene: -; CDR3 protein: CASSDLPLWGGTEAFF
J gene: TRBJ2-5; V gene: TRBV10-2; D gene: TRBD2; CDR3 protein: CASSTRGGLRETQYF
J gene: TRBJ1-2; V gene: TRBV30; D gene: -; CDR3 protein: CAWSPGQNYGYTF
J gene: TRBJ1-6; V gene: TRBV30; D gene: -; CDR3 protein: CALTGLGLHF
J gene: TRBJ2-7; V gene: TRBV5-1; D gene: -; CDR3 protein: CASSTYYEQYF
J gene: TRBJ1-1; V gene: TRBV6-2/TRBV6-3; D gene: -; CDR3 protein: CASSYARGAFSEAFF
J gene: TRBJ2-1; V gene: TRBV7-3; D gene: TRBD2; CDR3 protein: CASAGTSGYNEQFF
J gene: TRBJ1-6; V gene: TRBV30; D gene: TRBD1; CDR3 protein: CAWDRGLAYNSPLHF
J gene: TRBJ1-5; V gene: TRBV7-9; D gene: TRBD1; CDR3 protein: CASRPGQLGNQPQHF
J gene: TRBJ2-3; V gene: TRBV5-4; D gene: TRBD2; CDR3 protein: CASSPGGLAGTDTQYF
J gene: TRBJ2-2; V gene: TRBV7-2; D gene: TRBD2; CDR3 protein: CASSYPASGGARAGELFF
J gene: TRBJ2-7; V gene: TRBV7-8; D gene: -; CDR3 protein: CASSLPLLGGYEQYF
J gene: TRBJ1-2; V gene: TRBV6-5; D gene: TRBD1; CDR3 protein: CASSSLDRANYGYTF
J gene: TRBJ1-1; V gene: TRBV7-2; D gene: -; CDR3 protein: CASSRTDRNTEAFF
J gene: TRBJ1-5; V gene: TRBV15; D gene: -; CDR3 protein: CATSRQVNQPQHF
J gene: TRBJ2-5; V gene: TRBV12-5; D gene: -; CDR3 protein: CASGFGETQYF
J gene: TRBJ2-3; V gene: TRBV9; D gene: TRBD2; CDR3 protein: CASSVAGGASDTQYF
J gene: TRBJ2-7; V gene: TRBV3-1/TRBV3-2; D gene: -; CDR3 protein: CASSQTLRGYNYEQYF
J gene: TRBJ1-2; V gene: TRBV14; D gene: TRBD1; CDR3 protein: CASSQDHRGLYGYTF
J gene: TRBJ2-2; V gene: TRBV5-8; D gene: -; CDR3 protein: CASSLSGVNTGELFF